These 25 T cell receptor beta chains were all obtained from the same sample, sequenced in a study of OX40 agonist ivuxolimab in advanced cancers. The method was immunoSEQ multiplex PCR; TCRdb's version includes in-frame clones alone and lacks a portion of them. The data hold about 70,000 clones, with roughly 80% observed a single time. Material: CD4+ or CD8+ T cells sorted from blood, obtained in a trial of the OX40 agonist ivuxolimab. The receptors stem from an adult with an advanced solid tumor such as melanoma, head and neck, liver or kidney cancer.

J is TRBJ2-7 and V is TRBV19; the D is unclear. The V and J ends lost 1 base and 3 bases respectively, with 7 bases between them. The CDR3 sequence is 13 residues long. Germline CDR1 LNHDA, CDR2 SQIVND (reference sequence). CDR3 amino acids: CASSIGRNYEQYF. The CDR3 bases are TGTGCCAGTAGTATAGGCCGAAACTACGAGCAGTACTTC.

This chain joins TRBV5-4 and TRBJ2-3, with D hard to call. Per the germline V gene, CDR1 is SGHNT and CDR2 is YYREEE (reference sequence). This CDR3 comprises 14 residues. The V end was cut by 5 bases, the J end by 1 base, with 11 bases between. CDR3: CASSSGLGTDTQYF. Here the CDR3 DNA reads TGTGCCAGCAGTTCCGGGTTGGGCACAGATACGCAGTATTTT.

This clone was observed a handful of times. The chain uses TRBV19 and TRBJ1-2; D might be TRBD1 (6 bases). The V end was cut by 8 bases, the J end by 1 base, with 17 bases between. CDR3 length equals 15 residues. CDR1 and CDR2 from the germline V gene are LNHDA and SQIVND (reference sequence). The CDR3 region is CASGRSGASNYGYTF. CDR3 nucleotides: TGTGCCAGTGGACGATCAGGGGCTAGTAACTATGGCTACACCTTC. Full variable domain (rest looked up from reference TRBV19 and TRBJ1-2): DGGITQSPKYLFRKEGQNVTLSCEQNLNHDAMYWYRQDPGQGLRLIYYSQIVNDFQKGDIAEGYSVSREKKESFPLTVTSAQKNPTAFYLCASGRSGASNYGYTFGSGTRLTVV.

The gene calls are TRBV7-2 and TRBJ2-3; 8 positions agree with TRBD2. The germline V gene encodes CDR1 SGHTA and CDR2 FQGNSA. Trimming removed 1 base from V and 13 bases from J; junction bases left unmatched: 10. The CDR3 is made up of 14 amino acids. The CDR3 loop is CASSLGLRGVGEYF. CDR3 nucleotide sequence: TGTGCCAGCAGCTTAGGGCTGCGGGGGGTCGGGGAGTATTTT.

V and J are TRBV7-2 and TRBJ1-1; 7 bases align to TRBD1. Trimming at V came to 7 bases and at J to 3 bases, leaving 8 bases not matched to a gene. In germline, CDR1 is SGHTA, CDR2 FQGNSA. CDR3 length equals 14 residues. In nucleotides, the CDR3 is TGTGCCAGCACCAGGGGGTCCTTTGACACTGAAGCTTTCTTT. Its protein is CASTRGSFDTEAFF.

The chain has TRBV6-5 and TRBJ2-6, with D possibly matching TRBD1 (5 bases). Germline-derived CDR1 and CDR2 are MNHEY and SVGAGI. Trimming took 6 bases from V and 0 from J, leaving 9 bases between them. The CDR3 has 15 residues. In nucleotides, the CDR3 is TGTGCCAGCAGGGACACCGACTCTGGGGCCAACGTCCTGACTTTC. It encodes CASRDTDSGANVLTF.

The J gene is TRBJ1-1, the V gene TRBV10-2, with D maybe TRBD1 (6 bases). With 3 bases removed from V and 4 bases from J, the gap between germline ends came to 15 bases. The germline V gene has CDR1 WSHSY and CDR2 SAAADI. The CDR3 is 15 residues long. In DNA, the CDR3 is TGCGCCAGCAGTGAAGCTGGCAGGGGAGGCACTGAAGCTTTCTTT. Its protein is CASSEAGRGGTEAFF.

J is TRBJ2-3 and V is TRBV15; D possibly corresponds to TRBD2 (6 bases). V was shortened by 0 bases and J by 0 bases, with 16 bases between the two germline ends. This CDR3 region has 18 residues. Looked up from germline, CDR1 is LNHNV and CDR2 is YYDKDF (reference sequence). CDR3 DNA sequence: TGTGCCACCAGCAGAGATTACCTTGCGGGAACTAGCACAGATACGCAGTATTTT. Translating it yields CATSRDYLAGTSTDTQYF. Looking up the rest from reference TRBV15 and TRBJ2-3 gives the full variable domain: DAMVIQNPRYQVTQFGKPVTLSCSQTLNHNVMYWYQQKSSQAPKLLFHYYDKDFNNEADTPDNFQSRRPNTSFCFLDIRSPGLGDTAMYLCATSRDYLAGTSTDTQYFGPGTRLTVL.

V gene TRBV2 combines with J gene TRBJ1-5, with 9 bases aligning to TRBD1. The trim removed 5 bases at V and 7 bases at J, leaving 3 bases unmatched. The CDR3 extends over 13 amino acids. Germline assignment: CDR1 SNHLY and CDR2 FYNNEI. In DNA form, the CDR3 reads TGTGCCAGCAGTAGGACAGGGGAACAGCCCCAGCATTTT. Its protein product is CASSRTGEQPQHF.

This chain uses TRBV19 with TRBJ1-1; D possibly corresponds to TRBD1 (6 bases). Trimming took 5 bases from V and 5 from J, leaving 12 bases between them. This CDR3 is 13 amino acids long. CDR1 and CDR2 from the germline V gene are LNHDA and SQIVND (reference sequence). For the CDR3, the DNA is TGTGCCAGTAGTTTCACAGGGAGGACTGAAGCTTTCTTT. Protein: CASSFTGRTEAFF.

J is TRBJ2-3 and V is TRBV30; unclear D gene. V was shortened by 1 base and J by 1 base, with 12 bases between the two germline ends. Germline lookup yields CDR1 GTSNPN and CDR2 SVGIG (reference sequence). The CDR3 sequence is 15 residues long. The CDR3 DNA is TGTGCCTGGAGTGCGCAGAGCTGGGGCACAGATACGCAGTATTTT. Encoded protein: CAWSAQSWGTDTQYF.

This chain connects TRBV4-3 to TRBJ2-1; 8 positions agree with TRBD2. The length of the CDR3 is 14 residues. Germline loops: CDR1 LGHNA, CDR2 YSLEER. Losses at the gene ends were 2 bases for V and 8 bases for J; bases not matched to a gene: 5. Written as DNA, the CDR3 is TGCGCCAGCAGCCAACTGGGACTAGACTATGAGCAGTTCTTC. The encoded protein is CASSQLGLDYEQFF.

The chain has TRBV5-6 and TRBJ2-3; TRBD1 agrees at 9 bases. Germline V gene data show CDR1 as SGHDT and CDR2 as YYEEEE. The CDR3 length is 15 residues. Trimming removed 4 bases from V and 5 bases from J; junction bases left unmatched: 8. Here the CDR3 reads CASSSGQGWGDTQYF. DNA for the CDR3: TGTGCCAGCAGCAGCGGACAGGGGTGGGGAGATACGCAGTATTTT.

The CDR3 loop reads CASSLFQGSYNEQFF. The CDR3 DNA sequence: TGTGCCAGCAGCTTATTTCAAGGCTCCTACAATGAGCAGTTCTTC. The chain uses TRBV7-2 and TRBJ2-1; D call uncertain. The CDR3 has 15 residues. Per the germline V gene, CDR1 is SGHTA and CDR2 is FQGNSA. Trimming removed 2 bases from V and 0 bases from J, with 8 bases in between.

The rearrangement links TRBV15 to TRBJ1-2; D not certain. This CDR3 region has 13 residues. Deletions cut 0 bases from V and 5 bases from J, with 7 bases between. The V gene's germline CDR1 is LNHNV and CDR2 YYDKDF (reference sequence). As DNA, the CDR3 is TGTGCCACCAGCAGAGATATGGTATATGGCTACACCTTC. This gives the protein CATSRDMVYGYTF.

This chain connects TRBV29-1 to TRBJ1-2, with TRBD1 as a possible D gene (5 bases). This CDR3 has 11 residues. Trimming shortened V by 4 bases and J by 8 bases, and 11 bases separated the two germline ends. Germline-derived CDR1 and CDR2 are SQVTM and ANQGSEA. DNA of the CDR3: TGCAGCGTTGCTGGGGCGGGAGGCTACACCTTC. The encoded protein is CSVAGAGGYTF.

The V and J genes are TRBV4-1 and TRBJ1-2; TRBD1 agrees at 8 bases. V dropped 1 base and J dropped 8; count of bases not matched to a gene: 6. The CDR3 loop spans 14 amino acids. The germline V gene encodes CDR1 MGHRA and CDR2 YSYEKL. DNA of the CDR3: TGCGCCAGCAGCCAAGGAGCAGGGGGCCTAGGCTACACCTTC. Protein product: CASSQGAGGLGYTF.

The rearrangement joins TRBV19 to TRBJ1-2, with 7 bases that match TRBD1. J lost 3 bases, V lost 9 bases, and 7 bases had no gene match. CDR3 length: 13 amino acids. Germline V gene lookup returns CDR1 LNHDA and CDR2 SQIVND (reference sequence). The CDR3 here is CASRGGADYGYTF. The CDR3, as DNA: TGTGCCAGCCGAGGGGGCGCGGACTATGGCTACACCTTC.

This chain connects TRBV2 to TRBJ2-1; D might be TRBD2 (6 bases). V lost 7 bases and J lost 0, with 10 bases in between. Germline assignment: CDR1 SNHLY and CDR2 FYNNEI. The length of the CDR3 is 14 residues. CDR3 residues: CASTGLLSYNEQFF. In nucleotides, the CDR3 is TGTGCCAGCACCGGACTACTCTCCTACAATGAGCAGTTCTTC.

This clone was detected a few times. The chain couples TRBV7-3 to TRBJ2-7; TRBD1 matches 9 bases. The trim removed 2 bases at V and 3 bases at J, leaving 8 bases unmatched. Germline lookup yields CDR1 SGHTA and CDR2 FQGTGA. The CDR3 sequence is 16 residues long. CDR3 DNA: TGTGCCAGCAGCTTAGGGCGGACAGGGGAGTACTACGAGCAGTACGTC. This codes for CASSLGRTGEYYEQYV.

The rearrangement links TRBV21-1 to TRBJ2-1; the table's D call, TRBD1, was not checked against the DNA. TRBV21-1 is given as a pseudogene. The CDR3 covers 15 residues. The CDR3 is CASSKNTGDYNEQFF. The CDR3 DNA reads TGTGCCAGCAGCAAAAACACAGGGGATTACAATGAGCAGTTCTTC.

V is TRBV2 and J is TRBJ2-3; D ambiguous. The CDR3 consists of 15 residues. CDR1 is SNHLY and CDR2 is FYNNEI in the germline V gene. Trimming took off 6 bases at V and 0 bases at J, with 13 bases between the two ends. CDR3 nucleotides: TGTGCCAGCAGAATCGGTGGGTCGAGCACAGATACGCAGTATTTT. Protein: CASRIGGSSTDTQYF.

The chain combines TRBV7-2 with TRBJ1-3; D perhaps matches TRBD1 (5 bases). Germline V gene data show CDR1 as SGHTA and CDR2 as FQGNSA. The CDR3 extends over 17 amino acids. V lost 1 base and J lost 4, with 17 bases in between. CDR3 in DNA: TGTGCCAGCAGCTTAGGGGGGAATCTTGTTAGCGGAAACACCATATATTTT. Encoded protein: CASSLGGNLVSGNTIYF.

This clone was counted only a few times. This same CDR3 is encoded by further DNA sequences in the sample. The chain is built from TRBV7-2 and TRBJ2-5, with TRBD2 identical over 10 bases. V was pared by 0 bases and J by 4 bases, with 2 bases of the junction left unmatched. Germline V gene data show CDR1 as SGHTA and CDR2 as FQGNSA. The CDR3 covers 15 residues. CDR3 DNA sequence: TGTGCCAGCAGCTTAGCGAGCGGGGGGGCAGAGACCCAGTACTTC. It specifies CASSLASGGAETQYF.

The genes are TRBV7-2 and TRBJ2-3; D is unclear. The germline V gene has CDR1 SGHTA and CDR2 FQGNSA. V lost 3 bases and J lost 0, with 7 bases in between. This CDR3 is 14 amino acids long. The CDR3 DNA follows: TGTGCCAGCAGCTTTTGGACCAGCACAGATACGCAGTATTTT. Its translation: CASSFWTSTDTQYF.